This TCR beta chain appears in the sequencing data of a study of blood T cell repertoires in COVID-19. Looking at the study overall: Specimens from acute and convalescent COVID-19 originated in the United States, Italy and Spain. PBMCs, B-cell-depleted T cells, or T cells were the source of the cDNA or gDNA that made up the material.

Seattle cases were enrolled at active infection and followed longitudinally. Original methodology: By means of reference gene primer amplification, nucleated cell counts were estimated. Only in-frame clones appear in the TCRdb table, and some are missing; sequencing was by immunoSEQ multiplex PCR. V and J calls and clone size are those listed in that table; D and trimming were worked out from the DNA. The sample holds over 250,000 clones; 75% to 90% are singletons and the top ten take approximately 6%. From germline, CDR1 is SGHDN and CDR2 FVKESK. The J segment lost 3 bases and the V segment lost 3 bases, leaving 9 bases of the junction unmatched. The CDR3 has 16 residues.

The sample taken for sequencing was peripheral blood. The source of this sequence is a woman aged 50 to 65 with COVID-19, enrolled during active disease. The chain joins TRBV14 to TRBJ2-7; TRBD1 matches at 9 bases. CDR3 in amino acids: CASSQSSGTGFYEQYF. The CDR3 DNA reads TGTGCCAGCAGCCAGAGCTCCGGGACAGGGTTCTACGAGCAGTACTTC.